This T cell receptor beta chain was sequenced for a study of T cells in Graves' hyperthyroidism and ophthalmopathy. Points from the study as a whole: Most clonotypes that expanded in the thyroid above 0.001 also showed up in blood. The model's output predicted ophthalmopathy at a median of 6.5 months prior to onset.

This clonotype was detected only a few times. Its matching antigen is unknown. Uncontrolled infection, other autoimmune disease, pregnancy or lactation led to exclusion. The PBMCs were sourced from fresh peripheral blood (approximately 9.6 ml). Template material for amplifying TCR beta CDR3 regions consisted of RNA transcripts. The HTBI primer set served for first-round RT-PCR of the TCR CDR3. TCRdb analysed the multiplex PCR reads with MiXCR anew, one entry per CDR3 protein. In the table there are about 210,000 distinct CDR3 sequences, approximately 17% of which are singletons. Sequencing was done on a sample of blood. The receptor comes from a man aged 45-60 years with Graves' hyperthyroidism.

CDR3 DNA: TGCAGCGCCCTTTCCGAGGACAACTATGGCTACACCTTC. Translating gives CSALSEDNYGYTF. The chain couples TRBV29-1 to TRBJ1-2; D is unclear. Trimming pared 7 bases from V and 2 bases from J, leaving 14 bases between. Looked up from germline, CDR1 is SQVTM and CDR2 is ANQGSEA. The length of the CDR3 is 13 residues.